Following are 5 T cell receptor beta chains from one sample sequenced in a study of T cells in Graves' hyperthyroidism and ophthalmopathy. Amplified regions were TCR beta CDR3 sequences from RNA transcripts. The HTBI set primed first-round TCR CDR3 RT-PCR. MiXCR, run by TCRdb on the multiplex PCR reads, gives a single entry per CDR3 protein. This table holds 340,000 or so distinct CDR3 sequences, 15% to 20% found once. The sample was blood. The receptors originated from a woman in her forties or fifties with Graves' hyperthyroidism.

The chain links TRBV4-1 to TRBJ1-1; D is undetermined. The germline CDR1 and CDR2 sequences are MGHRA and YSYEKL. Trimming stripped 3 bases from V and 1 base from J, with 12 bases between. The CDR3 sequence is 15 residues long. The chain's CDR3 is CASSQLGLANTEAFF. CDR3 coding DNA: TGCGCCAGCAGCCAGCTGGGGTTAGCGAACACTGAAGCTTTCTTT.

The rearrangement joins TRBV15 to TRBJ1-5; 8 positions match TRBD1. CDR1 LNHNV and CDR2 YYDKDF come from the germline V gene (reference sequence). This CDR3 comprises 14 residues. V trimming: 1 base; J trimming: 8 bases; junction bases outside the gene matches: 4. DNA of the CDR3: TGTGCCACCAGCAGAGGACAGGGGAACGAGCCCCAGCATTTT. Translation gives CATSRGQGNEPQHF. The whole variable domain, filled in from reference TRBV15 and TRBJ1-5, reads DAMVIQNPRYQVTQFGKPVTLSCSQTLNHNVMYWYQQKSSQAPKLLFHYYDKDFNNEADTPDNFQSRRPNTSFCFLDIRSPGLGDTAMYLCATSRGQGNEPQHFGDGTRLSIL.

This sequence joins TRBV19 and TRBJ2-2; D tentatively reads TRBD1 or TRBD2 (5 bases each). Germline CDR1 reads LNHDA; CDR2 reads SQIVND (reference sequence). This CDR3 region has 16 residues. Deletions cut 0 bases from V and 4 bases from J, with 12 bases between. CDR3 in amino acids: CASSIDHGTGTGELFF. The CDR3 nucleotides read TGTGCCAGTAGTATAGATCACGGGACGGGCACCGGGGAGCTGTTTTTT.

Ten or more counts support this clonotype. The gene calls are TRBV12-5 and TRBJ2-1, with a possible D match to TRBD1 (6 bases). Germline CDR1 LGHNT, CDR2 FRNRAP. This CDR3 is built from 18 residues. Trimming shortened V by 2 bases and J by 0 bases, and 17 bases separated the two germline ends. The CDR3 nucleotides are TGTGCTAGTGGTTTGAATCCCGGGACACGAAGCTCCTACAATGAGCAGTTCTTC. Translating gives CASGLNPGTRSSYNEQFF.

This chain links TRBV20-1 with TRBJ2-1; 8 nucleotides agree with TRBD1. Trimming cost V 5 bases and J 4 bases; bases outside gene matches: 7. Germline V gene sequence: CDR1 DFQATT, CDR2 SNEGSKA (reference sequence). The CDR3 consists of 14 residues. Here the CDR3 DNA reads TGCAGTGCTGAAAGGACAGGGAGGTACAATGAGCAGTTCTTC. It codes for CSAERTGRYNEQFF.